These 9 T cell receptor beta chains originate from one sample sequenced in a study of T cell responses to AZD1222 COVID-19 vaccine. Profiling relied on immunoSEQ multiplex PCR, and the TCRdb table lists in-frame clones only, not all of them. Found here are about 85,000 clones, approximately 87% of them singletons; the top ten hold around 7.7%. The sequenced sample was peripheral blood, obtained on day 0 of AZD1222 vaccination. These receptor sequences come from an adult in good health.

V is TRBV5-4 and J is TRBJ2-7; D not resolved. V was shortened by 0 bases and J by 3 bases, with 10 bases between the two germline ends. This CDR3 is built from 14 residues. Germline V gene data show CDR1 as SGHNT and CDR2 as YYREEE (reference sequence). The CDR3 region is CASSLGETIYEQYF. DNA for the CDR3: TGTGCCAGCAGCTTGGGGGAAACAATCTACGAGCAGTACTTC.

This clone appeared once. The rearrangement joins TRBV18 to TRBJ1-1, with no clear D. CDR1 and CDR2 (germline): KGHSH, LQKENI. This CDR3 spans 13 amino acids. Deletions cut 3 bases from V and 7 bases from J, with 12 bases between. CDR3 sequence reads: CASSPNPKVEAFF. As DNA, the CDR3 is TGTGCCAGCTCACCTAACCCCAAGGTTGAAGCTTTCTTT.

The chain uses TRBV7-9 and TRBJ2-3; the match to TRBD2 covers 7 bases. The CDR3 covers 15 residues. The germline CDR1 and CDR2 sequences are SEHNR and FQNEAQ (reference sequence). With 8 bases clipped from V and 3 bases from J, the junction kept 11 bases outside the gene matches. CDR3 nucleotides: TGTGCCAGCCTACCCGGGGGGACGCTTACAGATACGCAGTATTTT. This sequence encodes CASLPGGTLTDTQYF.

This sequence joins TRBV28 and TRBJ2-4, with a weak D call TRBD2 (6 bases). The ends were cut back, 8 bases at V and 2 bases at J, with 10 bases in the middle. The CDR3 loop spans 13 amino acids. The germline gives CDR1 MDHEN, CDR2 SYDVKM. In nucleotides, the CDR3 is TGTGCCAGCGTGGAGGGTACCAAAAACATTCAGTACTTC. Translated: CASVEGTKNIQYF.

Here the CDR3 DNA reads TGCGCCAGCAGCCAGGGACTAGCGGGGACCTCAGGGGAGACCCAGTACTTC. It encodes CASSQGLAGTSGETQYF. The V and J genes are TRBV4-1 and TRBJ2-5, with 13 bases aligning to TRBD2. The CDR3 is made up of 17 amino acids. The V and J ends lost 3 bases and 5 bases, in that order; junction bases with no gene match: 9. Germline CDR1 MGHRA, CDR2 YSYEKL.

The rearrangement links TRBV20-1 to TRBJ1-3; a weak D match, TRBD1 (5 bases). CDR1 DFQATT and CDR2 SNEGSKA come from the germline V gene (reference sequence). There are 14 residues in the CDR3. V was shortened by 3 bases and J by 4 bases, with 13 bases between the two germline ends. The CDR3, as DNA: TGCAGTGCTAGTGGGACTGCGCAAGGAAACACCATATATTTT. It yields the protein CSASGTAQGNTIYF.

This sequence joins TRBV25-1 and TRBJ2-5; TRBD1 aligns across 7 bases. The CDR3 loop spans 16 amino acids. V lost 1 base and J lost 2; bases outside the gene matches: 7. The germline gives CDR1 MGHDK, CDR2 SYGVNS. The CDR3 nucleotides are TGTGCCAGCAGTGAATCCAGGGGGAGTGGGCAAGAGACCCAGTACTTC. Encoded protein: CASSESRGSGQETQYF.

This clone was detected only a few times. The chain combines TRBV12-2 with TRBJ1-2; the table's D call, TRBD1, has no DNA check behind it. TRBV12-2 is a documented pseudogene. The CDR3 extends over 14 amino acids. The CDR3 DNA sequence: TGTGCAAGTCGCTTATGTGGGACACCGTATGGCTACACCTTC. Translation gives CASRLCGTPYGYTF.

V gene TRBV28 combines with J gene TRBJ2-5; possible D gene TRBD1, 5 bases. Trimming cost V 4 bases and J 7 bases, with 16 bases left between them. The germline V gene encodes CDR1 MDHEN and CDR2 SYDVKM. The CDR3 runs 14 residues. CDR3 in DNA: TGTGCCAGCAGTTCGACAGTTGGGTTGGGGACCCAGTACTTC. Encoded protein: CASSSTVGLGTQYF.